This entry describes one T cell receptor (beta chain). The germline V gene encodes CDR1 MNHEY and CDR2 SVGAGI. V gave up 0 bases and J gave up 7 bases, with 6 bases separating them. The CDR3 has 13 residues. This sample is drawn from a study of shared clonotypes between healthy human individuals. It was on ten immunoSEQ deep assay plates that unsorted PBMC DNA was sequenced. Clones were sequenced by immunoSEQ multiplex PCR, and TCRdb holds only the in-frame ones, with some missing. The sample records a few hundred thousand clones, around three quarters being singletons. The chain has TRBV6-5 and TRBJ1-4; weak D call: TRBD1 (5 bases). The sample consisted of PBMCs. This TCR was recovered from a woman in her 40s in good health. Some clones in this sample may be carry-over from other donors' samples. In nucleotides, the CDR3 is TGTGCCAGCAGTTACTCAAGGGGTGAAAAACTGTTTTTT. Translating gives CASSYSRGEKLFF.